This T cell receptor (beta chain) was obtained from a study of blood T cell repertoires in COVID-19. Background on the study: Acute-phase and convalescent COVID-19 samples originated in the United States, Italy and Spain. Sources were T cells, B-cell-depleted T cells, or PBMCs; the material itself was cDNA or gDNA.

Sequencing used immunoSEQ multiplex PCR; TCRdb keeps in-frame clones, though not all of them. This sample has fewer than 150,000 clones, with about 80% found just once. Source material: peripheral blood. The TCR originated in a human donor in a cohort sampled during active COVID-19.

The CDR3 loop is CSSGLIFYEQYF. The CDR3 DNA is TGTTCATCGGGACTGATCTTCTACGAGCAGTACTTC. This chain uses TRBV6-6 with TRBJ2-7, with TRBD2 as a possible D gene (6 bases). CDR3 length equals 12 residues. Germline CDR1 and CDR2: MNHNY and SVGAGI (reference sequence).